The entry below describes one T cell receptor (beta chain). Its target is unknown. The junction departs from the called germline gene at one end, perhaps through a read error. This record belongs to a study of PD-1 blockade in classical Hodgkin lymphoma. Study background: Once every 2 weeks, patients received intravenous nivolumab at 3 mg/kg. Whole-study results and caveats: A significant rise in TCR diversity by C4D1 was seen for CD4+ but not CD8+ cells. Patients who responded completely had about the same baseline diversity as newly diagnosed patients. When set against healthy donors, newly diagnosed patients were reported to show lower baseline TCR diversity.

Sequencing was performed with immunoSEQ multiplex PCR; in TCRdb, only in-frame clones are kept and a portion is missing. The sample holds tens of thousands of clones; 82% are singletons and the top ten take roughly 10%. With no exception, relapse followed autologous stem cell transplantation in all patients, and brentuximab vedotin exposure varied. CDR1 and CDR2 (germline): MNHEY, SVGAGI. CDR3 length equals 11 residues. This TCR was sampled from a human donor with classical Hodgkin lymphoma. The V and J genes are TRBV6-5 and TRBJ2-3; maybe TRBD2 (5 bases). This material consisted of peripheral blood mononuclear cells (PBMCs), taken before the second cycle of nivolumab. CDR3 in amino acids: CASSNSGTQYF. The CDR3 coding sequence is TGTGCCAGCAGTAACTCGGGGACGCAGTATTTT.